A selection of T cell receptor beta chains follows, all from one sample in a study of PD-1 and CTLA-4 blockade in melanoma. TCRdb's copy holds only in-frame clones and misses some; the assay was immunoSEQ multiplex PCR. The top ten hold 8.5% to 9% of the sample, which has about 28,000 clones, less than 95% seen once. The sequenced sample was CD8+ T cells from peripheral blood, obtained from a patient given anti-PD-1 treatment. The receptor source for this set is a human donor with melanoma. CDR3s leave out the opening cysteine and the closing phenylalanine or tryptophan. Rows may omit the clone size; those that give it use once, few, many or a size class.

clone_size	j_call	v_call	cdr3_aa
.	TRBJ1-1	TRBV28	ASPKSGTENTEAF
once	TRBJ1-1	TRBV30	AWSLDNTEAF
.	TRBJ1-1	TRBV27	ASSSLQGWETEAF
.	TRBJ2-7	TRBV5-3	ARSLGAGHRKGYEQY
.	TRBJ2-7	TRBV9	ASSVGGVGYEQY
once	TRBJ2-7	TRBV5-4	ASSLRPASNEQY
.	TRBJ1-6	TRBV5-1	ASSSGQGDNSPLH
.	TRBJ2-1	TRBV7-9	ASSAGLAGHNEQF
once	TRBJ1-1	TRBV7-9	ASSSGGGNTEAF
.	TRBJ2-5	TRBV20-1	SARDMETQY
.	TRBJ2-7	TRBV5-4	ASSFGWTEQY
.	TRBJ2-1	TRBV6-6	ASRTNTYNEQF
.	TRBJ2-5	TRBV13	ASSLSGGGPQETQY
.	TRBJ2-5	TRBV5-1	ASSLDTVWETQY
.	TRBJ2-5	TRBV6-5	ASSRTGYQETQY
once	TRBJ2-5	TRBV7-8	ASSQGRSGSGRGRETQY
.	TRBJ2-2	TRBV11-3	ASSSPASYTGELF
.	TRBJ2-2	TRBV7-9	ASSDSGRNTGELF
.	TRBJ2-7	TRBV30	AWGRGTRPYEQY
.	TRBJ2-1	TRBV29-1	SVEPGFGDEQF
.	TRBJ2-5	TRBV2	ASSGLAGVETQY
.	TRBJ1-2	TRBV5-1	ASRSAGDLYGYT
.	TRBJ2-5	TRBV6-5	ASREIAQETQY
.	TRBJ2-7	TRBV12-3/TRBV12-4	ASSPGREQY
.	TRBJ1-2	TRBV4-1	ASSQDPTYGYT